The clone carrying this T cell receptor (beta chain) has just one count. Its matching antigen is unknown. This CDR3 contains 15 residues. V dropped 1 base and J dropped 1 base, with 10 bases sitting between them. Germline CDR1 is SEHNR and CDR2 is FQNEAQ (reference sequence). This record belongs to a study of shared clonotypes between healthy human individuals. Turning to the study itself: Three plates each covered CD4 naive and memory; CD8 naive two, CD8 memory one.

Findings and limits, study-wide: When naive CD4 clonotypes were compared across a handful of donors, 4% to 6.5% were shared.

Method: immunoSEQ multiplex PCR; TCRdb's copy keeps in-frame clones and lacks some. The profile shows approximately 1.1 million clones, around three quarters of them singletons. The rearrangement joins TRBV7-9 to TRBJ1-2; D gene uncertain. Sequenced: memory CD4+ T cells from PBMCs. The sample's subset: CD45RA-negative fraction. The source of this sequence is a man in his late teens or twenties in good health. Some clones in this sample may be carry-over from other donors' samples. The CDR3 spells CASSLEGGFNYGYTF. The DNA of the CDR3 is TGTGCCAGCAGCTTAGAAGGAGGATTTAACTATGGCTACACCTTC.